Below are 8 T cell receptor beta chains sequenced from a single sample in a study of shared clonotypes between healthy human individuals. Assay used: immunoSEQ multiplex PCR; TCRdb lists only in-frame clones, some missing. Of about 2,200,000 clones in the sample, more than 85% were seen once. Naive CD8 populations comprised CD45RO-negative cells positively selected for CCR7, excluding terminally differentiated effector memory CD45RA+ cells. Specimen: naive CD8+ T cells from PBMCs. The receptors derive from a man between 18 and 29 years old in good health. Some clones in this sample may be carry-over from other donors' samples.

This chain links TRBV7-9 with TRBJ1-1; TRBD1 aligns across 7 bases. Germline V gene lookup returns CDR1 SEHNR and CDR2 FQNEAQ (reference sequence). The J segment lost 3 bases and the V segment lost 5 bases, leaving 9 bases of the junction unmatched. The CDR3 loop spans 15 amino acids. CDR3 in DNA: TGTGCCAGCAGCCCCCCAGGGGGTAGTTACACTGAAGCTTTCTTT. It encodes CASSPPGGSYTEAFF.

This clone was counted once. This chain links TRBV6-1 with TRBJ1-1; perhaps TRBD1 as D (5 bases). The V gene lost 5 bases and the J gene lost 3 bases, with 16 bases spanning the gap. CDR1 and CDR2 from the germline V gene are MNHNS and SASEGT. The CDR3 runs to 15 residues. CDR3 nucleotide sequence: TGTGCCAGCAGTCCGAAGCAGGGACGGGACACTGAAGCTTTCTTT. Translating gives CASSPKQGRDTEAFF.

This chain links TRBV7-9 with TRBJ2-7, with 7 bases aligning to TRBD1. Trimming cost V 6 bases and J 4 bases; bases outside gene matches: 6. The CDR3 runs 13 residues. Per germline, CDR1 SEHNR and CDR2 FQNEAQ (reference sequence). The CDR3 DNA follows: TGTGCCAGCAGAGGGGACAGAGGGTACGAGCAGTACTTC. It is translated as CASRGDRGYEQYF.

The V call is TRBV7-3, the J call TRBJ2-1; possibly TRBD2 for D (5 bases). The length of the CDR3 is 13 residues. Trimming stripped 5 bases from V and 9 bases from J, with 14 bases between. Germline CDR1 and CDR2: SGHTA and FQGTGA. The CDR3: CASSVTREGEQFF. The CDR3 DNA follows: TGTGCCAGCAGCGTCACTCGGGAAGGTGAGCAGTTCTTC.

In this sample, this clone turned up a few times. Other DNA sequences of this sample code for an identical CDR3. This chain uses TRBV27 with TRBJ1-5, with D unclear. The CDR3 covers 13 residues. V was shortened by 3 bases and J by 2 bases, with 5 bases between the two germline ends. Looked up from germline, CDR1 is MNHEY and CDR2 is SMNVEV (reference sequence). DNA of the CDR3: TGTGCCAGCAGTTTTGTTGGCAATCAGCCCCAGCATTTT. Its translation is CASSFVGNQPQHF.

This chain uses TRBV6-1 with TRBJ2-4, with D possibly called TRBD1 or TRBD2 (6 bases each). Trimming stripped 0 bases from V and 6 bases from J, with 21 bases between. This CDR3 region has 18 residues. Germline V gene lookup returns CDR1 MNHNS and CDR2 SASEGT. In nucleotides, the CDR3 is TGTGCCAGCAGTGAAGCGCTATCAGTTAGGGGGGCGATAAACATTCAGTACTTC. Encoded protein: CASSEALSVRGAINIQYF.

The chain combines TRBV9 with TRBJ2-7; D gene unclear. In germline, CDR1 is SGDLS, CDR2 YYNGEE. V lost 1 base and J lost 2, with 16 bases in between. This CDR3 contains 16 residues. In DNA form, the CDR3 reads TGTGCCAGCAGCGTAACCCCCAACGGAGAGACCTACGAGCAGTACTTC. It specifies CASSVTPNGETYEQYF.

This clone was detected only once. The chain is built from TRBV7-9 and TRBJ1-1, with TRBD1 matching 8 bases. V was clipped by 10 bases and J by 1 base; unmatched bases: 11. This CDR3 contains 15 residues. Looked up from germline, CDR1 is SEHNR and CDR2 is FQNEAQ (reference sequence). In nucleotides, the CDR3 is TGTGCCACCCTTTTCCTCAGGGGGCGGAACACTGAAGCTTTCTTT. It yields the protein CATLFLRGRNTEAFF.